The entry below describes one T cell receptor (beta chain). Its antigen is not yet known. No qualities accompany the bases; no much larger clone lies one base away. The entry originates in a study of shared clonotypes between healthy human individuals (dated by TCRdb to between 2020 and 2021). Background on the whole study: The cohort comprised a couple of women and three men aged 18 to 49 years. For each donor, CD4 naive and CD4 memory were each run on three plates, CD8 naive on two plates, and CD8 memory on one plate. To estimate repertoire size and how much clonotypes are shared between individuals, the study performed deep sequencing of blood TCR repertoires from a few healthy adults. To increase sequencing depth and limit assay-specific biases, different laboratories used diverse techniques to prepare libraries and sequence TCR repertoires. Per donor, leukapheresis produced somewhere between about 0.85 and 9.5 billion PBMCs. Overall results and qualifications from the work: Because the study included only a small number of donors, the genetic and exposure-history diversity represented was limited. Based on pairwise subsampling, the degree of clonotype sharing among donors was expected to be affected by sequencing depth. Across a handful of donors, roughly 5.4% of naive CD4, roughly 3.3% of naive CD8, 2.3% of memory CD4, and around 0.4% of memory CD8 clonotypes were shared. Clonotypes shared by all four sorted-subset donors showed higher generation probabilities than non-shared clonotypes. Sampling was limited to blood, and TCR repertoires in tissue likely differ from TCR repertoires in blood. Even with the large sequencing depth, rarefaction of the sorted-subset datasets indicated that sequencing was incomplete. Larger estimated clonotype richness was generally found for naive subsets than for memory subsets.

The CDR3 spans 13 residues, from the cysteine through the phenylalanine. Of all the DNA, just the CDR3 is kept, 39 bases in frame from base 1. CDR1 and CDR2 are read off the germline V gene as ENHRY and SYGVKD. The junction shows trimming of 8 bases on V and 5 bases on J, and the gene matches do not reach 8 bases of it. TCR CDR3 regions were amplified from genomic DNA by multiplex PCR using the deep immunoSEQ assay. Genomic DNA extracted from each cell subset was distributed evenly over all wells of several immunoSEQ 96-well plates, and each plate served as one replicate. For sorted subsets, each replicate PCR was loaded with approximately 190 ng genomic DNA, equivalent to 30,000 or so T cell genomes. Purified libraries were quantified with a Qubit 3.0 fluorometer, sized on a Bioanalyzer 2100, and re-quantified with the KAPA Library Quantification kit. Every immunoSEQ 96-well plate was sequenced on a dedicated single-read 150-cycle Illumina NextSeq 550 flow cell. The study's processing was this. Because the immunoSEQ output included only junctional sequences and no quality scores, the filtering could not be the same as the filtering used for full-length reads. To assign V/J genes and CDR3, sequences were annotated against IMGT germline references using PyIR, a Python wrapper for IgBLAST v1.9. Reads with weak V/J assignments (E-value above 1e-6), missing CDR3, stop codons, out-of-frame junctions, or ambiguous translated residues were removed. A V3J clonotype was defined by an identical inferred V gene, J gene, and CDR3 amino acid sequence. Percentage overlap between repertoires was calculated by dividing the number of shared unique clonotypes by the size of the smaller repertoire. Richness of each repertoire was evaluated using RTK rarefaction, the Chao1 estimator, and Recon v2.1 estimates of unobserved clonotypes. OLGA was used to compute generation probabilities for all TCRbeta clonotypes that the gDNA method yielded from a handful of donors. What TCRdb holds here is the immuneACCESS table cut down to in-frame rearrangements. Part of the clones is not present; checked against another copy, under half of the missing clones reflect an unresolved V gene, and the others are unexplained. V and J calls plus clone size are reproduced from that table; the DNA served to infer D and trimming. The sample table shows about 2,100,000 clones, and approximately 94% are seen once. Approximately 1.7% of the sample is held by the ten biggest clonotypes.

CD8 naive samples consisted of CD45RO-negative cells that were positively selected for CCR7, yielding a CD45RA+CCR7+ population without TemRA cells. The donors were healthy, HIV-negative adults with no recently reported acute infections or vaccinations. All donors were Caucasian adults living in Nashville, Tennessee, USA. After blood collection by leukapheresis, PBMCs were isolated using Ficoll-Histopaque density gradient centrifugation and then cryopreserved in the vapor phase of liquid nitrogen. Purity and quantity of every magnetically sorted T cell population were checked by analytical flow cytometry. Genomic DNA was isolated from every sorted fraction and measured by UV absorbance on a Nanodrop 2000c.

The sequencing sample was made of naive CD8+ T cells from PBMCs. The cell subset or site label corresponds to: CD45RA+CCR7+. This sequence originates from a man in his late teens or twenties in good health. Some clones in this sample may be carry-over from other donors' samples. The chain couples TRBV10-3 to TRBJ2-7; the central 8 bases match TRBD1. The bases read TGTGCCATCTCCCACGGACAGGGAGACGAGCAGTACTTC. It encodes CAISHGQGDEQYF.